This TCR beta chain was identified in a study of blood T cell repertoires in COVID-19. Study summary: From T cells, B-cell-depleted T cells, or PBMCs came the material, which was cDNA or gDNA.

CDR1 is SQVTM and CDR2 is ANQGSEA in the germline V gene. This CDR3 has 15 residues. Germline trimming cut 2 bases from V and 0 bases from J; bases unmatched to any gene: 5. Membership in each cohort depended on participant-reported clinical history. Some clones are missing from TCRdb's copy, which holds only in-frame ones; the method was immunoSEQ multiplex PCR. Counted here are 100,000 to 150,000 clones, about 86% occurring once; the ten biggest clones make up 2% to 3%. Sequenced input: PBMCs or T cells enriched from blood (not recorded which). The source is a man aged 35-49 years with acute COVID-19. The genes are TRBV29-1 and TRBJ2-3; 7 bases are shared with TRBD2. CDR3 sequence: CSVESGAGSTDTQYF. In nucleotides, the CDR3 is TGCAGCGTTGAAAGCGGGGCCGGGAGCACAGATACGCAGTATTTT.